The 4 T cell receptor beta chains given below trace back to one sample, sequenced in a study of cytomegalovirus exposure and HLA in healthy donors (dated by TCRdb to between 2016 and 2019). Receptor amplification or capture employed the immunoSEQ multiplex PCR assay. As stored in TCRdb, this immuneACCESS dataset retains in-frame rearrangements with V and J assigned. A fraction of the clones does not appear; measured against another copy, unresolved V genes explain less than half of the discrepancy, and the remainder lacks a known reason. This sample holds about 60,000 clones; 90% were observed only once. About 0.95% of the sample is held by the ten biggest clonotypes. Sequencing was performed on PBMCs. The source of these receptors is a man aged 18 to 35 in good health and CMV-seronegative.

The chain combines TRBV29-1 with TRBJ2-2; tentative D call: TRBD2 (5 bases). The germline V gene encodes CDR1 SQVTM and CDR2 ANQGSEA. The V end lost 3 bases, the J end lost 1 base, and 12 bases lay between the germline ends. There are 15 residues in the CDR3. The DNA for the CDR3 is TGCAGCGTTGAGACAATTGGAGGGAACACCGGGGAGCTGTTTTTT. This gives the protein CSVETIGGNTGELFF.

The rearrangement joins TRBV5-6 to TRBJ2-5; 8 bases align to TRBD2. Germline CDR1 is SGHDT and CDR2 is YYEEEE. The CDR3 runs to 16 residues. Trimming removed 4 bases from V and 2 bases from J; junction bases left unmatched: 10. CDR3 sequence (DNA): TGTGCCAGCAGCCTGGGGATAGCGGGGCGACAAGAGACCCAGTACTTC. It yields the protein CASSLGIAGRQETQYF.

This clone was detected only a few times. The chain joins TRBV29-1 to TRBJ1-2; D perhaps matches TRBD1 (5 bases). V lost 7 bases and J 4 bases, leaving 10 bases between the germline ends. Germline CDR1 SQVTM, CDR2 ANQGSEA. The CDR3 sequence is 11 residues long. CDR3 nucleotide sequence: TGCAGCGCAACAGGCACCTATGGCTACACCTTC. Translating gives CSATGTYGYTF. The full variable domain, completed using reference TRBV29-1 and TRBJ1-2, is SAVISQKPSRDICQRGTSLTIQCQVDSQVTMMFWYRQQPGQSLTLIATANQGSEATYESGFVIDKFPISRPNLTFSTLTVSNMSPEDSSIYLCSATGTYGYTFGSGTRLTVV.

This clone was seen just once. DNA for the CDR3: TGTGCCAGCAGTTACGACCGTCCGGGGAACGGTTACGAGCAGTACTTC. Protein: CASSYDRPGNGYEQYF. V is TRBV6-5 and J is TRBJ2-7; weak D call: TRBD2 (5 bases). The V end lost 2 bases, the J end lost 4 bases, and 18 bases lay between the germline ends. The CDR3 has 16 residues. CDR1 MNHEY and CDR2 SVGAGI come from the germline V gene.